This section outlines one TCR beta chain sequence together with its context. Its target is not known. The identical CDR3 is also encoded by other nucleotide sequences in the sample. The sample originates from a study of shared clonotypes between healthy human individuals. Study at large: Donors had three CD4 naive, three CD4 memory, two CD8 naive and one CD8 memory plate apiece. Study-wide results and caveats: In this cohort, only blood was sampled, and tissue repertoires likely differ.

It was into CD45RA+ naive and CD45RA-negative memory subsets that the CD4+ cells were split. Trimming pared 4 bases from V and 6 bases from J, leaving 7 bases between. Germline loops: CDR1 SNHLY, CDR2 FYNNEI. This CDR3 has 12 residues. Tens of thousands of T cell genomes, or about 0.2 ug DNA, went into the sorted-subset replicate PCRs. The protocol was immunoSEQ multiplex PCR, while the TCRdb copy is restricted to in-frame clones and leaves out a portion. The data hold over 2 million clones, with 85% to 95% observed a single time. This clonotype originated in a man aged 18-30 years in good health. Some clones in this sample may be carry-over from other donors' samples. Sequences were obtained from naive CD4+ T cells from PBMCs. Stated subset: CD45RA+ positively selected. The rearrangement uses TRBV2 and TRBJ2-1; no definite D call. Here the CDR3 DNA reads TGTGCCAGCAGTGGGGATAGCAATGAGCAGTTCTTC. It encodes CASSGDSNEQFF.